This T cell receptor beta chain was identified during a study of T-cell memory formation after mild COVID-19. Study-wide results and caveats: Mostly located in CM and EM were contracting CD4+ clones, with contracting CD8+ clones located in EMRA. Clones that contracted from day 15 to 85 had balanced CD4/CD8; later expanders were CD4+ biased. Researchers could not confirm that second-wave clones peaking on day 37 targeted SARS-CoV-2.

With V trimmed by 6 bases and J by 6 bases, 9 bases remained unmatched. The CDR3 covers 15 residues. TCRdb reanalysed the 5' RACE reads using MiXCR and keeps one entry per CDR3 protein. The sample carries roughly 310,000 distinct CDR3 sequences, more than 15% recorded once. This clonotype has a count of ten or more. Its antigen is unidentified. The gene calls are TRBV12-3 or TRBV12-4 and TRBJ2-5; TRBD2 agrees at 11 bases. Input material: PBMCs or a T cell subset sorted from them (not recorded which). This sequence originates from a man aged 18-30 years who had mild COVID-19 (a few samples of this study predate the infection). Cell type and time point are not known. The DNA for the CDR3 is TGTGCCAGCAGCCCCCAAACTAGCGGGGGACAGACCCAGTACTTC. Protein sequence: CASSPQTSGGQTQYF.